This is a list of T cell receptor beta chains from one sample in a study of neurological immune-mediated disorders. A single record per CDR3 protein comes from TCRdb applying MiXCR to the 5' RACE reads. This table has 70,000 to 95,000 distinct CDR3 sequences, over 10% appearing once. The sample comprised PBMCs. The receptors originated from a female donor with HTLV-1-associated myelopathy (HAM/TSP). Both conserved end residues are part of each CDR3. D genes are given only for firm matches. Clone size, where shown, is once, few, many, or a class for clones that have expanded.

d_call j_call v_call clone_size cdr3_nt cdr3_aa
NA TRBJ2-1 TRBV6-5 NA TGTGCCAGCAGCCCGACACTAGCCTCCTCCACCTACAATGAGCAGTTCTTC CASSPTLASSTYNEQFF
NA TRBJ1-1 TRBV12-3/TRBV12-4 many TGTGCCAGCAGTCTCCGGATCGGCGGGGGGAACACTGAAGCTTTCTTT CASSLRIGGGNTEAFF
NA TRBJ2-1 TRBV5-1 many TGCGCCAGCAGCTTGACTCCGGGGGCCTACAATGAGCAGTTCTTC CASSLTPGAYNEQFF
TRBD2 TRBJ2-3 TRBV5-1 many TGCGCCAGCCTCCGAAGCGGGGGCACAGATACGCAGTATTTT CASLRSGGTDTQYF
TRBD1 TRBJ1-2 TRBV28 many TGTGCCAGCACCGGGGACAGCTATGGCTACACCTTC CASTGDSYGYTF
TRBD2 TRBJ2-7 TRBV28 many TGTGCCAGCAGTTTAGGGACTAGCGGGGGGGCGGTGTACGAGCAGTACTTC CASSLGTSGGAVYEQYF
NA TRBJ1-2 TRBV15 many TGTGCCACCAGCAGAGGGACGGAGGGCGGCTACACCTTC CATSRGTEGGYTF
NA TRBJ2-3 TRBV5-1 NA TGCGCCAGCAGGGAGCATAGCACAGATACGCAGTATTTT CASREHSTDTQYF
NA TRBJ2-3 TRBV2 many TGTGCCAGCATGGACCGGGGCACAGATACGCAGTATTTT CASMDRGTDTQYF
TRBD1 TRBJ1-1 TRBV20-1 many TGCAGTGCCCGGGGACAGGGGGTGGGGGCCCCGAACACTGAAGCTTTCTTT CSARGQGVGAPNTEAFF
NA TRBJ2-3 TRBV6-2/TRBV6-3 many TGTGCCAGCAGTTCATCTAGCAGTGCAGATACGCAGTATTTT CASSSSSSADTQYF
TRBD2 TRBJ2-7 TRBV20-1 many TGCAGTGCTAGAGATCATTTTAGCGGGGTTACCTACGAGCAGTACTTC CSARDHFSGVTYEQYF
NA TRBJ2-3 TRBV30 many TGTGCCTGGAGTAGTGGGGGGTCCACAGATACGCAGTATTTT CAWSSGGSTDTQYF
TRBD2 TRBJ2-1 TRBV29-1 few TGCAGCGTTGACGGGGGGGCGAATGTGATCAATGAGCAGTTCTTC CSVDGGANVINEQFF
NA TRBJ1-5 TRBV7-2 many TGTGCCAGCAGCTTTGATGCAGGGGACAGCAATCAGCCCCAGCATTTT CASSFDAGDSNQPQHF
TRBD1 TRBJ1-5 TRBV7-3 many TGTGCCAGCAGCCAGGACAGGGCTCAGCCCCAGCATTTT CASSQDRAQPQHF
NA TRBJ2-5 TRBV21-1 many TGTGCCAGCAGCAAAGTTGCGGGAGTGGAGACCCAGTACTTC CASSKVAGVETQYF
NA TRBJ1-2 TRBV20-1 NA TGCAGTGCTCCAGGACGGCCTTATAGTGGCTACAACTTC CSAPGRPYSGYNF
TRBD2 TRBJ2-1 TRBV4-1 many TGCGCCAGCAGCCCGGGGACTAGCGGCTTGGAAAAGCAGTTCTTC CASSPGTSGLEKQFF
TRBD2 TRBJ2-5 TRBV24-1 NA TGTGCCACCAGTGATTTGGCGGGGGAAGAGACCCAGTACTTC CATSDLAGEETQYF
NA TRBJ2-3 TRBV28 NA TGTGCCAGCAGTTTACCAGGACCCAGGGCGCAGTATTTT CASSLPGPRAQYF
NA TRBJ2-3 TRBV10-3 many TGTGCCATCAGTGAGGGGATGGGAGGTACCTCAGATACGCAGTATTTT CAISEGMGGTSDTQYF
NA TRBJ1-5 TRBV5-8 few TGTGCCAGCAGCTTGGTTCTAGGGGTCAATCAGCCCCAGCATTTT CASSLVLGVNQPQHF
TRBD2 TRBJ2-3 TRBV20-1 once TGCAGTGCTAGACAGCGGGGGGGCAAAGATACGCAGTATTTT CSARQRGGKDTQYF
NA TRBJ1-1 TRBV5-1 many TGCGCCAGCAGCTTCTACGGGAGAGGGAGGAACACTGAAGCTTTCTTT CASSFYGRGRNTEAFF